Following are 29 T cell receptor beta chains from one sample sequenced in a study of human T cells and chemical hapten exposure. TCRdb re-analysed the RACE reads in MiXCR, keeping a single row per CDR3 protein. Found here are a few hundred thousand distinct CDR3 sequences, over 6% of them singletons; the top ten hold about 5%. Noted time point: patch test 2, 6 weeks after DPC sensitization. Sample treatment: therapeutic diphenylcyclopropenone sensitization with weekly scalp DPC. The specimen was whole blood, collected in connection with sensitization to the hapten diphenylcyclopropenone (DPC). Receptors originate from a woman aged 18-30 years with alopecia areata. Some clones in this sample may be carry-over from other donors' samples.

The chain recombines TRBV25-1 with TRBJ2-2, with a weak D call TRBD1 (5 bases). The V end was cut by 4 bases, the J end by 0 bases, with 12 bases between. Germline CDR1 and CDR2: MGHDK and SYGVNS. The CDR3 loop spans 16 amino acids. Here the CDR3 reads CASSVSDRPNTGELFF. The CDR3 DNA follows: TGTGCCAGCAGTGTTTCCGACAGACCGAACACCGGGGAGCTGTTTTTT.

The chain recombines TRBV20-1 with TRBJ2-3; 7 bases match TRBD2. CDR1 is DFQATT and CDR2 is SNEGSKA in the germline V gene (reference sequence). The trim removed 6 bases at V and 0 bases at J, leaving 6 bases unmatched. The CDR3 runs 14 residues. Here the CDR3 reads CSALSGSSTDTQYF. CDR3 sequence (DNA): TGCAGTGCGCTTAGCGGGTCTAGCACAGATACGCAGTATTTT.

This clonotype has just a few counts. The chain has TRBV12-3 or TRBV12-4 and TRBJ1-4, with D maybe TRBD1 (6 bases). The CDR3 covers 14 residues. V was clipped by 1 base and J by 6 bases, with 9 bases between them. The DNA for the CDR3 is TGTGCCAGCAGTTTAGACAGGGAGTATGAAAAACTGTTTTTT. Protein sequence: CASSLDREYEKLFF.

This clonotype was counted many times. V usage is TRBV6-5 and J usage is TRBJ2-3, with a weak D call TRBD2 (5 bases). V was trimmed by 0 bases and J by 5 bases, leaving 12 bases between them. The CDR3 length is 15 residues. CDR1 is MNHEY, CDR2 SVGAGI, per germline. The CDR3 loop is CASSYSGGSGDTQYF. The CDR3 region has the DNA TGTGCCAGCAGTTACTCTGGCGGCAGCGGAGATACGCAGTATTTT.

At least ten counts were recorded for this clonotype. V and J are TRBV4-2 and TRBJ1-2, with TRBD1 as a possible D gene (6 bases). The V end was cut by 0 bases, the J end by 4 bases, with 18 bases between. This CDR3 region has 17 residues. The germline gives CDR1 LGHNA, CDR2 YNFKEQ. CDR3 loop: CASSQDRSGRGSYGYTF. The CDR3 coding sequence is TGTGCCAGCAGCCAAGATCGTTCCGGCAGGGGATCCTATGGCTACACCTTC.

The V call is TRBV3-1, the J call TRBJ2-1; D could derive from TRBD1 or TRBD2 (5 bases each). Trimming left V 3 bases short and J 0 bases short, with 12 bases between. CDR3 length: 16 residues. In germline, CDR1 is LGHDT, CDR2 YNNKEL (reference sequence). The CDR3 DNA sequence: TGTGCCAGCAGCCACCGGGACCCTAGCTCCTACAATGAGCAGTTCTTC. This gives the protein CASSHRDPSSYNEQFF.

This clonotype has more than one count but fewer than ten. The chain joins TRBV20-1 to TRBJ2-3; 8 bases match TRBD2. This CDR3 comprises 14 residues. Germline CDR1 and CDR2: DFQATT and SNEGSKA (reference sequence). The V segment lost 5 bases and the J segment 4 bases; nucleotides outside the gene matches: 8. As DNA, the CDR3 is TGCAGTGCTTCCAACCGGGGGGGCCCAGATACGCAGTATTTT. It specifies CSASNRGGPDTQYF.

V and J are TRBV20-1 and TRBJ1-1; D is possibly TRBD1 (5 bases). The CDR3 runs to 14 residues. Trimming removed 5 bases at V and 7 bases at J, with 20 bases between. Germline V gene sequence: CDR1 DFQATT, CDR2 SNEGSKA (reference sequence). Here the CDR3 DNA reads TGCAGTGCTCTCAGAGGGGCGGCGACACTTGAAGCTTTCTTT. Translating gives CSALRGAATLEAFF.

The gene calls are TRBV10-3 and TRBJ2-3; perhaps D is TRBD1 or TRBD2 (5 bases each). The CDR3 contains 14 residues. Germline V gene sequence: CDR1 ENHRY, CDR2 SYGVKD. V lost 5 bases and J lost 1, with 10 bases in between. This chain's CDR3 is CAISTQGGTDTQYF. Here the CDR3 DNA reads TGTGCCATCAGTACCCAGGGAGGCACAGATACGCAGTATTTT.

V usage is TRBV6-5 and J usage is TRBJ1-2; D gene unclear. The germline V gene has CDR1 MNHEY and CDR2 SVGAGI. The CDR3 runs to 13 residues. The ends were cut back, 11 bases at V and 4 bases at J, with 17 bases in the middle. The DNA for the CDR3 is TGTGCCGGAACCCGGGGTCCCGGCTATGGCTACACCTTC. Translated, it gives CAGTRGPGYGYTF.

This clonotype came up many times. The chain has TRBV12-3 or TRBV12-4 and TRBJ1-5; no reliable D call. The CDR3 totals 13 residues. Between the trimmed V and J ends, which lost 3 bases and 5 bases, there was a span of 8 bases. The CDR3 coding sequence is TGTGCCAGCAGTTTCGACGGAGATCAGCCCCAGCATTTT. Translating it yields CASSFDGDQPQHF.

This clonotype has just a few counts. The gene calls are TRBV29-1 and TRBJ1-5; D unresolved. The CDR3 loop spans 14 amino acids. CDR1 is SQVTM, CDR2 ANQGSEA, per germline. CDR3 coding DNA: TGCACCCGTTTGGGAGGGAGCGGCAATCAGCCCCAGCATTTT. This codes for CTRLGGSGNQPQHF.

Many counts were recorded for this clonotype. The rearrangement uses TRBV12-3 or TRBV12-4 and TRBJ2-7; weak D call: TRBD1 (5 bases). The CDR3 has 14 residues. Between the trimmed V and J ends, which lost 3 bases and 7 bases, there was a span of 16 bases. DNA of the CDR3: TGTGCCAGCAGTTTGACGGGCAGGGTGATTGAGCAGTACTTC. Amino acid sequence: CASSLTGRVIEQYF.

This clonotype was detected only a few times. V and J are TRBV10-3 and TRBJ1-1, with D maybe TRBD1 (6 bases). CDR1 is ENHRY and CDR2 is SYGVKD in the germline V gene. The V end was cut by 6 bases, the J end by 2 bases, with 13 bases between. The CDR3 is made up of 14 amino acids. CDR3 protein: CAIRAQGTNTEAFF. CDR3 nucleotides: TGTGCCATCAGAGCTCAGGGGACTAACACTGAAGCTTTCTTT.

Ten or more counts support this clonotype. This rearrangement joins TRBV7-2 to TRBJ1-4, with D hard to call. Germline V gene data show CDR1 as SGHTA and CDR2 as FQGNSA. V lost 1 base and J 6 bases, leaving 3 bases between the germline ends. The CDR3 loop spans 12 amino acids. The CDR3 DNA follows: TGTGCCAGCAGCTTAGGGGATGAAAAACTGTTTTTT. Translation gives CASSLGDEKLFF.

The chain combines TRBV19 with TRBJ1-4; 8 bases match TRBD1. The germline CDR1 and CDR2 sequences are LNHDA and SQIVND (reference sequence). The CDR3 sequence is 16 residues long. J was trimmed by 6 bases and V by 6 bases; bases with no gene match: 12. The CDR3 region is CASSERQGRPHEKLFF. In DNA, the CDR3 is TGTGCCAGTAGCGAGCGACAGGGGCGACCCCATGAAAAACTGTTTTTT.

This clonotype has a count of ten or more. The chain recombines TRBV4-2 with TRBJ1-1; D uncertain. The CDR3 totals 14 residues. The V and J ends lost 0 bases and 3 bases respectively, with 8 bases between them. Germline V CDR1 and CDR2: LGHNA, YNFKEQ. The chain's CDR3 is CASSQDGTDTEAFF. The CDR3 nucleotides are TGTGCCAGCAGCCAAGATGGAACCGACACTGAAGCTTTCTTT.

This clonotype was seen ten or more times. This chain connects TRBV7-9 to TRBJ1-2; D is undetermined. V lost 5 bases and J lost 6, with 7 bases in between. CDR1 SEHNR and CDR2 FQNEAQ come from the germline V gene (reference sequence). This CDR3 comprises 11 residues. CDR3 nucleotides: TGTGCCAGCAGCCACCGTAATGGCTACACCTTC. Residues: CASSHRNGYTF. Complete variable domain (other parts from reference TRBV7-9 and TRBJ1-2): DTGVSQNPRHKITKRGQNVTFRCDPISEHNRLYWYRQTLGQGPEFLTYFQNEAQLEKSRLLSDRFSAERPKGSFSTLEIQRTEQGDSAMYLCASSHRNGYTFGSGTRLTVV.

Many counts were recorded for this clonotype. The CDR3 DNA follows: TGTGCCAGCAGTTACAGGGCGGGCACTGAAGCTTTCTTT. Protein: CASSYRAGTEAFF. The chain has TRBV6-6 and TRBJ1-1, with D hard to call. CDR1 MNHNY and CDR2 SVGAGI come from the germline V gene (reference sequence). With 2 bases removed from V and 4 bases from J, the gap between germline ends came to 8 bases. This CDR3 has 13 amino acids.

In this sample, this clonotype turned up a few times. The V gene is TRBV3-1, the J gene TRBJ2-2, with unresolved D. The CDR3 runs to 13 residues. Germline V lookup: CDR1 LGHDT, CDR2 YNNKEL (reference sequence). Between the trimmed V and J ends, which lost 1 base and 8 bases, there was a span of 8 bases. The CDR3 loop is CASSQGTDGELFF. CDR3 bases: TGTGCCAGCAGCCAAGGAACAGATGGGGAGCTGTTTTTT.

This clonotype was observed many times. The chain carries TRBV5-5 and TRBJ1-1; 7 bases fit TRBD1. With 3 bases clipped from V and 4 bases from J, the junction kept 6 bases outside the gene matches. The germline CDR1 and CDR2 sequences are SGHKS and YYEKEE (reference sequence). The CDR3 runs to 14 residues. This CDR3 reads CASSYGTEVTEAFF. CDR3 nucleotides: TGTGCCAGCAGCTACGGGACAGAAGTCACTGAAGCTTTCTTT.

This chain connects TRBV5-4 to TRBJ2-3, with 8 nucleotides matching TRBD2. The CDR3 spans 15 residues. V dropped 4 bases and J dropped 1; count of bases not matched to a gene: 5. Germline V gene sequence: CDR1 SGHNT, CDR2 YYREEE (reference sequence). CDR3 in amino acids: CASSPKTSGTDTQYF. The CDR3, as DNA: TGTGCCAGCAGCCCAAAGACTAGCGGCACAGATACGCAGTATTTT.

CDR3: CASSLSTGGPVETQYF. In DNA form, the CDR3 reads TGTGCCAGCAGTTTATCGACAGGGGGCCCTGTGGAGACCCAGTACTTC. The chain recombines TRBV27 with TRBJ2-5; TRBD1 agrees at 10 bases. J was trimmed by 5 bases and V by 0 bases; bases with no gene match: 6. In germline, CDR1 is MNHEY, CDR2 SMNVEV (reference sequence). The CDR3 runs to 16 residues.

This clonotype was found a few times. The chain has TRBV18 and TRBJ2-3, with TRBD1 matching 9 bases. Germline values: CDR1 KGHSH, CDR2 LQKENI. The CDR3 consists of 16 residues. The junction had 9 bases not matched to a gene; V was cut back by 4 bases and J by 4 bases. DNA for the CDR3: TGTGCCAGCTCACTTCGACAGGGGGATAGCGCAGATACGCAGTATTTT. Its translation is CASSLRQGDSADTQYF.

Here the CDR3 DNA reads TGTGCCAGCAGTTACTCGAGCCTAGCGGGAAACACAGATACGCAGTATTTT. This translates into CASSYSSLAGNTDTQYF. The chain recombines TRBV6-5 with TRBJ2-3; 9 bases map to TRBD2. Germline CDR1 MNHEY, CDR2 SVGAGI. This CDR3 region has 17 residues. The trim removed 0 bases at V and 2 bases at J, leaving 6 bases unmatched.

This clonotype was seen only a few times. The chain joins TRBV19 to TRBJ2-6, with D perhaps given as TRBD1 or TRBD2 (5 bases each). CDR1 is LNHDA, CDR2 SQIVND, per germline (reference sequence). The CDR3 has 20 residues. V was trimmed by 1 base and J by 1 base, leaving 20 bases between them. CDR3 nucleotide sequence: TGTGCCAGTAGTATAGGTGGGACCGGGGACGGATTGTCTGGGGCCAACGTCCTGACTTTC. Encoded protein: CASSIGGTGDGLSGANVLTF.

V usage is TRBV7-2 and J usage is TRBJ2-4; D not resolved. The CDR3 has 12 residues. Trimming left V 4 bases short and J 4 bases short, with 5 bases between. Germline V gene lookup returns CDR1 SGHTA and CDR2 FQGNSA. The CDR3 protein is CASSSSKNIQYF. The CDR3 region has the DNA TGTGCCAGCAGCTCGTCGAAAAACATTCAGTACTTC.

The sample holds many counts of this clonotype. The V gene is TRBV28, the J gene TRBJ2-6, with unresolved D. The V gene's germline CDR1 is MDHEN and CDR2 SYDVKM. The V and J ends lost 7 bases and 3 bases respectively, with 7 bases between them. CDR3 length equals 13 residues. CDR3 sequence (DNA): TGTGCCAGCAAACTTGGTGGGGCCAACGTCCTGACTTTC. The encoded protein is CASKLGGANVLTF.

V gene TRBV27 combines with J gene TRBJ1-2, with D maybe TRBD1 (5 bases). The CDR3 is 14 amino acids. With 6 bases removed from V and 4 bases from J, the gap between germline ends came to 15 bases. From germline, CDR1 is MNHEY and CDR2 SMNVEV (reference sequence). The CDR3 loop is CASRMFGGGYGYTF. CDR3 nucleotides: TGTGCCAGCAGAATGTTTGGGGGAGGCTATGGCTACACCTTC.